This T cell receptor (beta chain) was profiled in a study of CD4 T cells in relation to SARS-CoV-2 and coronaviruses. Study-wide background: The restricting HLA molecule for shared crossreactive spike epitopes was mapped. The study, taken as a whole, reports: The cross-reactivity analysis covered only spike protein, not other viral proteins.

The CDR3 runs to 15 residues. V was pared by 5 bases and J by 4 bases, with 10 bases of the junction left unmatched. The V gene's germline CDR1 is LNHDA and CDR2 SQIVND (reference sequence). The data were produced by immunoSEQ multiplex PCR, yet TCRdb's version contains in-frame clones alone and is incomplete. The sample lists roughly 60,000 clones; about 95% were seen once. CD4+ T cells from unexposed donors were obtained before the COVID-19 pandemic (2011-2018). Notes on this clone: Antigen specificity is unknown.

Sequencing was carried out using naive CD4+ T cells from PBMCs. Subset in this sample: naive CD4+ T cells isolated by negative enrichment. The V gene is TRBV19, the J gene TRBJ2-7, with 8 bases fitting TRBD2. The clonotype originates from a human donor in good health. The CDR3 DNA reads TGTGCCAGTAGTCCGAGGGGCGGGAGGCCGTACGAGCAGTACTTC. Protein sequence: CASSPRGGRPYEQYF.